These 9 T cell receptor beta chains were sequenced from one sample in a study of T-cell memory formation after mild COVID-19. TCRdb re-analysed the 5' RACE reads in MiXCR, keeping a single row per CDR3 protein. The sample holds about 1,600 distinct CDR3 sequences, about 63% seen once. The sample taken for sequencing was PBMCs or a T cell subset sorted from them (not recorded which). These receptors were taken from an adult who had mild COVID-19 (a few samples of this study predate the infection). Cell type and time point are not known.

This clonotype is large in the sample. This chain connects TRBV4-1 to TRBJ1-3; D is unresolved. Germline values: CDR1 MGHRA, CDR2 YSYEKL. The CDR3 is made up of 17 amino acids. The ends were cut back, 1 base at V and 0 bases at J, with 13 bases in the middle. CDR3 DNA sequence: TGCGCCAGCAGCCAAGGAGAAGTGGTTCTCTCTGGAAACACCATATATTTT. This encodes CASSQGEVVLSGNTIYF.

The chain carries TRBV11-1 and TRBJ2-5; 11 bases are a match to TRBD2. Germline CDR1 is SGHAT and CDR2 is FQDESV (reference sequence). The CDR3 has 15 residues. The V gene end was trimmed by 5 bases and the J gene end by 4 bases; junction bases not matched to a gene: 6. CDR3 in DNA: TGTGCCAGCAGCCAACTAGCGGGGGAAATAGAGACCCAGTACTTC. Amino acids: CASSQLAGEIETQYF.

V gene TRBV7-2 combines with J gene TRBJ2-7; 7 bases fit TRBD2. Germline lookup yields CDR1 SGHTA and CDR2 FQGNSA. The J segment lost 6 bases and the V segment lost 4 bases, leaving 6 bases of the junction unmatched. The CDR3 spans 13 residues. CDR3: CASSSGREAEQYF. For the CDR3, the DNA is TGTGCCAGCAGCTCCGGCCGGGAGGCCGAGCAGTACTTC.

The chain links TRBV3-1 to TRBJ2-7; 11 nucleotides align to TRBD2. This CDR3 contains 16 residues. J lost 0 bases, V lost 5 bases, and 6 bases had no gene match. Germline CDR1 and CDR2: LGHDT and YNNKEL (reference sequence). CDR3 sequence (DNA): TGTGCCAGCAGCGCCACTAGCGGGGGTTTCTCCTACGAGCAGTACTTC. This encodes CASSATSGGFSYEQYF.

The V call is TRBV24-1, the J call TRBJ2-1; 8 bases line up with TRBD1. The ends lost 1 base at V and 9 bases at J; junction bases unmatched: 13. The CDR3 has 17 amino acids. Germline assignment: CDR1 KGHDR and CDR2 SFDVKD. This CDR3 is CATSDFPTDRGVGEQFF. The DNA for the CDR3 is TGTGCCACCAGTGATTTTCCGACTGACAGGGGAGTGGGTGAGCAGTTCTTC.

This clonotype was counted a single time. The V and J genes are TRBV7-6 and TRBJ2-5, with a weak D call TRBD1 (6 bases). The last part of the DNA fits TRBJ2-1 better; the J call may be wrong. The CDR3 is 15 residues long. CDR1 is SGHVS and CDR2 is FNYEAQ in the germline V gene. CDR3 region: CASSHWTDPYNEQFF. For the CDR3, the DNA is TGTGCCAGCAGCCACTGGACAGACCCCTACAATGAGCAGTTCTTC.

Judged by abundance, this clonotype is large. The chain couples TRBV5-1 to TRBJ1-2; 9 nucleotides agree with TRBD1. Germline V gives CDR1 SGHRS, CDR2 YFSETQ. V was clipped by 3 bases and J by 2 bases; unmatched bases: 2. CDR3 length equals 14 residues. The CDR3 region has the DNA TGCGCCAGCAGCTGGGGGACAGGGAACTATGGCTACACCTTC. The encoded protein is CASSWGTGNYGYTF.

In its sample, this clonotype ranks as medium-sized. The V call is TRBV18, the J call TRBJ1-1; 11 bases match TRBD1. Trimming took 3 bases from V and 2 from J; bases not matched to a gene: 5. This CDR3 contains 16 residues. CDR1 is KGHSH and CDR2 is LQKENI in the germline V gene. As DNA, the CDR3 is TGTGCCAGCTCACCTCAAGGACAGGGGGCTAACACTGAAGCTTTCTTT. This encodes CASSPQGQGANTEAFF.

This chain links TRBV7-3 with TRBJ2-3, with D uncertain. There are 13 residues in the CDR3. V dropped 6 bases and J dropped 1 base, with 8 bases sitting between them. The germline gives CDR1 SGHTA, CDR2 FQGTGA. The CDR3 bases are TGTGCCAGCAGTCCCAAAGGCACAGATACGCAGTATTTT. It encodes CASSPKGTDTQYF.